Below are 23 T cell receptor beta chains sequenced from a single sample in a study of technical replicates of blood from a handful of donors (TCRdb year 2017). The library came from the immunoSEQ multiplex PCR assay. Sourced from immuneACCESS, this table was stored by TCRdb with only in-frame sequences that have V and J called. A share of the clones is absent; for the studies checked, an unresolved V gene accounts for under half, and the remainder has no known explanation. The sample has over 70,000 clones on record, roughly 90% of them singletons. The top ten clonotypes cover roughly 0.41% of the sample. The sequencing input was T cells isolated from PBMCs. These receptors were collected from a human donor in good health.

J is TRBJ2-7 and V is TRBV7-8; 9 bases match TRBD2. CDR1 and CDR2 from the germline V gene are SGHVS and FQNEAQ. Trimming at V came to 6 bases and at J to 5 bases, leaving 5 bases not matched to a gene. This CDR3 is 13 amino acids long. CDR3 region: CASSSGRIHEQYF. CDR3 coding DNA: TGTGCCAGCAGTAGCGGGAGAATCCACGAGCAGTACTTC.

This clone was seen just once. The genes are TRBV30 and TRBJ1-5; TRBD1 matches at 9 bases. Germline V gene data show CDR1 as GTSNPN and CDR2 as SVGIG (reference sequence). The CDR3 has 18 amino acids. Trimming removed 2 bases from V and 4 bases from J; junction bases left unmatched: 15. The CDR3 spells CAWSTGTGLSLGNQPQHF. The CDR3 nucleotides read TGTGCCTGGAGTACCGGGACAGGGTTGAGTTTGGGTAATCAGCCCCAGCATTTT.

The chain is built from TRBV18 and TRBJ2-1; 10 bases align to TRBD1. CDR3 length equals 14 residues. Per germline, CDR1 KGHSH and CDR2 LQKENI. Trimming cost V 3 bases and J 6 bases; bases outside gene matches: 2. The CDR3 region is CASSPRTGGNEQFF. CDR3 sequence (DNA): TGTGCCAGCTCACCCCGGACAGGGGGCAATGAGCAGTTCTTC. The variable domain in full, completed from reference TRBV18 and TRBJ2-1, reads NAGVMQNPRHLVRRRGQEARLRCSPMKGHSHVYWYRQLPEEGLKFMVYLQKENIIDESGMPKERFSAEFPKEGPSILRIQQVVRGDSAAYFCASSPRTGGNEQFFGPGTRLTVL.

The J gene is TRBJ1-1, the V gene TRBV4-2; TRBD1 matches 8 bases. The CDR3 runs 14 residues. In germline, CDR1 is LGHNA, CDR2 YNFKEQ. Germline trimming cut 1 base from V and 5 bases from J; bases unmatched to any gene: 3. The DNA of the CDR3 is TGTGCCAGCAGCCAAGCAGGGGGCTGGACTGAAGCTTTCTTT. It codes for CASSQAGGWTEAFF.

The V call is TRBV7-9, the J call TRBJ1-1; unclear D gene. This CDR3 has 15 amino acids. V dropped 5 bases and J dropped 3 bases, with 16 bases sitting between them. CDR1 and CDR2 (germline): SEHNR, FQNEAQ (reference sequence). The CDR3: CASSPDPGLYTEAFF. CDR3 sequence (DNA): TGTGCCAGCAGCCCAGACCCCGGACTGTACACTGAAGCTTTCTTT.

The genes are TRBV7-3 and TRBJ2-5, with 9 bases lining up with TRBD2. In germline, CDR1 is SGHTA, CDR2 FQGTGA. This CDR3 contains 15 residues. The ends lost 5 bases at V and 4 bases at J; junction bases unmatched: 8. The CDR3 DNA reads as TGTGCCAGCAGCGAGAGCGGGAGGATGGGAGAGACCCAGTACTTC. This translates into CASSESGRMGETQYF.

The chain joins TRBV13 to TRBJ2-7; 8 bases align to TRBD2. The CDR3 is made up of 14 amino acids. From germline, CDR1 is PRHDT and CDR2 FYEKMQ (reference sequence). J lost 3 bases, V lost 5 bases, and 6 bases had no gene match. CDR3 nucleotide sequence: TGTGCCAGCAGCCCGTCTAGCGGGTACTACGAGCAGTACTTC. Amino acid sequence: CASSPSSGYYEQYF.

The J gene is TRBJ1-1, the V gene TRBV4-1; D perhaps matches TRBD1 (5 bases). Trimming cost V 0 bases and J 4 bases, with 12 bases left between them. This CDR3 comprises 15 residues. Germline V gene lookup returns CDR1 MGHRA and CDR2 YSYEKL. CDR3 loop: CASSQDQGLFTEAFF. The CDR3 bases are TGCGCCAGCAGCCAAGACCAGGGTTTGTTCACTGAAGCTTTCTTT.

The chain combines TRBV27 with TRBJ2-2; TRBD1 agrees at 7 bases. The J segment lost 5 bases and the V segment lost 4 bases, leaving 7 bases of the junction unmatched. The length of the CDR3 is 15 residues. Germline lookup yields CDR1 MNHEY and CDR2 SMNVEV (reference sequence). CDR3 sequence reads: CASSWDSPITGELFF. CDR3 in DNA: TGTGCCAGCAGTTGGGACAGCCCCATTACCGGGGAGCTGTTTTTT.

The chain uses TRBV11-3 and TRBJ2-3; no firm D call. Trimming cost V 3 bases and J 6 bases, with 10 bases left between them. This CDR3 has 13 residues. CDR1 and CDR2 from the germline V gene are SGHNT and YENEEA. The CDR3 nucleotides read TGTGCCAGCAGCTTTACAGAGCCTGATACGCAGTATTTT. Amino acids: CASSFTEPDTQYF.

The chain employs TRBV7-8 and TRBJ2-5; 7 bases agree with TRBD2. The CDR3 covers 16 residues. Unmatched junction bases numbered 8, after V lost 4 bases and J lost 0 bases. Germline values: CDR1 SGHVS, CDR2 FQNEAQ. The CDR3 here is CASSSLASVYQETQYF. The CDR3 DNA reads TGTGCCAGCAGCTCACTAGCGAGTGTGTACCAAGAGACCCAGTACTTC.

The chain employs TRBV29-1 and TRBJ1-1, with 8 bases aligning to TRBD1. This CDR3 region has 14 residues. CDR1 SQVTM and CDR2 ANQGSEA come from the germline V gene. The trim removed 3 bases at V and 5 bases at J, leaving 8 bases unmatched. The CDR3 reads CSVDRQGIGTEAFF. As DNA, the CDR3 is TGCAGCGTTGACCGACAGGGGATTGGGACTGAAGCTTTCTTT.

The table lists this clone with a count of one. The genes are TRBV9 and TRBJ2-7; 9 bases are a match to TRBD2. This CDR3 comprises 14 residues. The V gene's germline CDR1 is SGDLS and CDR2 YYNGEE. V shed 4 bases and J 2 bases; nucleotides not matched to a gene: 4. CDR3 nucleotides: TGTGCCAGCAGCCTTAGCGGGAGAGCCTACGAGCAGTACTTC. Encoded protein: CASSLSGRAYEQYF.

The chain recombines TRBV6-5 with TRBJ2-2; no definite D call. The CDR3 has 14 residues. Germline V CDR1 and CDR2: MNHEY, SVGAGI. Trimming took off 2 bases at V and 4 bases at J, with 8 bases between the two ends. This CDR3 is CASSYDSGTGELFF. In nucleotides, the CDR3 is TGTGCCAGCAGTTACGATTCCGGCACCGGGGAGCTGTTTTTT.

The chain employs TRBV7-2 and TRBJ2-7, with D possibly TRBD2 on 5 matching bases. Germline CDR1 reads SGHTA; CDR2 reads FQGNSA. V gave up 7 bases and J gave up 5 bases, with 15 bases separating them. The CDR3 covers 13 residues. The CDR3: CASNNRPGDEQYF. Here the CDR3 DNA reads TGTGCCAGCAACAATAGGCCCGGGGACGAGCAGTACTTC.

The chain has TRBV11-2 and TRBJ2-2, with TRBD2 matching over 10 bases. This CDR3 region has 14 residues. In germline, CDR1 is SGHAT, CDR2 FQNNGV. V shed 7 bases, J shed 6 bases, and the junction held 5 bases outside the gene matches. CDR3 in amino acids: CASTRTSGSGELFF. In nucleotides, the CDR3 is TGTGCCAGCACCAGGACTAGCGGATCCGGGGAGCTGTTTTTT.

This chain links TRBV27 with TRBJ1-5; TRBD1 aligns across 8 bases. V lost 6 bases and J lost 7; bases outside the gene matches: 8. CDR3 length equals 14 residues. Germline loops: CDR1 MNHEY, CDR2 SMNVEV (reference sequence). The CDR3 loop reads CASSLGQGYQPQHF. The DNA of the CDR3 is TGTGCCAGCAGCCTCGGACAGGGATACCAGCCCCAGCATTTT.

The chain recombines TRBV10-3 with TRBJ1-5; a weak D match, TRBD1 (6 bases). V lost 0 bases, J lost 6 bases, and 18 bases lay in between. In germline, CDR1 is ENHRY, CDR2 SYGVKD. CDR3 size: 17 residues. The CDR3 DNA follows: TGTGCCATCAGTGAGTCGCCTTTACGGGGGGCCGTTCAGCCCCAGCATTTT. Its translation: CAISESPLRGAVQPQHF.

The J gene is TRBJ2-1, the V gene TRBV7-9; 8 positions agree with TRBD2. The germline V gene has CDR1 SEHNR and CDR2 FQNEAQ (reference sequence). This CDR3 is built from 14 residues. J gave up 5 bases and V 2 bases, and 2 bases lay outside the gene matches. The DNA for the CDR3 is TGTGCCAGCAGCTTAACGGGAGGGGACAATGAGCAGTTCTTC. It specifies CASSLTGGDNEQFF.

This clone was seen a few times. The rearrangement uses TRBV2 and TRBJ1-1, with D unresolved. V lost 1 base and J 7 bases, leaving 4 bases between the germline ends. Germline-derived CDR1 and CDR2 are SNHLY and FYNNEI. This CDR3 is 11 amino acids long. For the CDR3, the DNA is TGTGCCAGCAGTGAAGTATTTGAAGCTTTCTTT. It is translated as CASSEVFEAFF.

The rearrangement joins TRBV27 to TRBJ2-6; maybe TRBD2 (5 bases). V was shortened by 6 bases and J by 3 bases, with 15 bases between the two germline ends. This CDR3 contains 16 residues. Germline CDR1 MNHEY, CDR2 SMNVEV (reference sequence). The CDR3 DNA is TGTGCCAGCAGCCTCGGACTGCTGGATGGGGCCAACGTCCTGACTTTC. Protein product: CASSLGLLDGANVLTF.

This chain joins TRBV6-6 and TRBJ2-7; 12 positions match TRBD2. The CDR3 totals 16 residues. With 7 bases clipped from V and 3 bases from J, the junction kept 10 bases outside the gene matches. Germline-derived CDR1 and CDR2 are MNHNY and SVGAGI (reference sequence). This CDR3 reads CASTTTMTSGSYEQYF. The CDR3 DNA follows: TGTGCCAGCACCACCACCATGACTAGCGGGAGCTACGAGCAGTACTTC.

The rearrangement links TRBV4-1 to TRBJ2-3; TRBD2 is a possible D gene (6 bases). Trimming removed 4 bases at V and 4 bases at J, with 21 bases between. The CDR3 is 17 residues long. The germline CDR1 and CDR2 sequences are MGHRA and YSYEKL. CDR3 nucleotides: TGCGCCAGCAGCCGAGGGTGGGAACGGGAGATTCCAGATACGCAGTATTTT. Its protein is CASSRGWEREIPDTQYF.